The rows below give T cell receptor beta chains drawn from one sample of a study of early T cells in non-severe SARS-CoV-2 infection. Using its own MiXCR run on the 5' RACE reads, TCRdb lists one record per CDR3 protein. The profile covers approximately 60,000 distinct CDR3 sequences, with about an eighth appearing a single time and approximately 1.3% taken by the ten largest. Sample: whole blood. These receptors all stem from an adult who was a healthcare worker with PCR-confirmed SARS-CoV-2 infection or an uninfected control (not recorded which). Both conserved end residues are part of each CDR3. The D gene is left open where the match is weak. Clone sizes are given selectively: once, few, many, or a class where the clone is expanded.

clone size: .
J gene: TRBJ2-2
D gene: .
V gene: TRBV29-1
CDR3 DNA: TGCAGCGTTGAACGAAACACCGGGGAGCTGTTTTTT
CDR3 protein: CSVERNTGELFF

clone size: .
J gene: TRBJ2-7
D gene: TRBD1
V gene: TRBV7-8
CDR3 DNA: TGTGCCAGCAGCTTAATTTCCGGGACAGACTACGAGCAGTACTTC
CDR3 protein: CASSLISGTDYEQYF

clone size: few
J gene: TRBJ2-5
D gene: .
V gene: TRBV18
CDR3 DNA: TGTGCCAGCTCACCGCGGACAGAAGAGACCCAGTACTTC
CDR3 protein: CASSPRTEETQYF

clone size: .
J gene: TRBJ2-2
D gene: TRBD2
V gene: TRBV28
CDR3 DNA: TGTGCCAGCAGTCCTTTAGCGGGGGGTACCGGGGAGCTGTTTTTT
CDR3 protein: CASSPLAGGTGELFF

clone size: .
J gene: TRBJ2-1
D gene: .
V gene: TRBV19
CDR3 DNA: TGTGCCAGTAGTATTAGTGCTCCCCACAATGAGCAGTTCTTC
CDR3 protein: CASSISAPHNEQFF

clone size: .
J gene: TRBJ1-1
D gene: .
V gene: TRBV3-1
CDR3 DNA: TGTGCCAGCAGCCAAGCCTGGGGGATGGGCACTGAAGCTTTCTTT
CDR3 protein: CASSQAWGMGTEAFF

clone size: many
J gene: TRBJ2-5
D gene: .
V gene: TRBV12-5
CDR3 DNA: TGTGCTAGTGGTTTGGAGGAGACCCAGTACTTC
CDR3 protein: CASGLEETQYF

clone size: .
J gene: TRBJ2-7
D gene: .
V gene: TRBV5-1
CDR3 DNA: TGCGCCAGCAGCCGGGATGCCAGCTCCTACGAGCAGTACTTC
CDR3 protein: CASSRDASSYEQYF

clone size: .
J gene: TRBJ2-7
D gene: TRBD1
V gene: TRBV7-9
CDR3 DNA: TGTGCCAGCAGCCCGACAGGGCTGAACGAGCAGTACTTC
CDR3 protein: CASSPTGLNEQYF

clone size: few
J gene: TRBJ2-7
D gene: TRBD1
V gene: TRBV27
CDR3 DNA: TGTGCCAGCAGCCTCCTCAGGTACAGGGGCTACGAGCAGTACTTC
CDR3 protein: CASSLLRYRGYEQYF

clone size: .
J gene: TRBJ2-6
D gene: TRBD1
V gene: TRBV29-1
CDR3 DNA: TGCAGCGTGGGGACAGGGGTCTCTGGGGCCAACGTCCTGACTTTC
CDR3 protein: CSVGTGVSGANVLTF

clone size: few
J gene: TRBJ1-6
D gene: .
V gene: TRBV12-3/TRBV12-4
CDR3 DNA: TGTGCCAGCAGTCCTGGCCGGTGGCAGGTGGCGTATTCACCCCTCCACTTT
CDR3 protein: CASSPGRWQVAYSPLHF

clone size: many
J gene: TRBJ2-5
D gene: .
V gene: TRBV20-1
CDR3 DNA: TGCAGTGCTAGAGATGCGGACGCCCGGGAGACCCAGTACTTC
CDR3 protein: CSARDADARETQYF

clone size: few
J gene: TRBJ1-6
D gene: TRBD1
V gene: TRBV20-1
CDR3 DNA: TGCAGTGCTCAACAGGGGGTCGATTCACCCCTCCACTTT
CDR3 protein: CSAQQGVDSPLHF

clone size: many
J gene: TRBJ1-6
D gene: .
V gene: TRBV12-3/TRBV12-4
CDR3 DNA: TGTGCCAGCAGTTCCGGGAGCCTTAGGAATTCACCCCTCCACTTT
CDR3 protein: CASSSGSLRNSPLHF

clone size: few
J gene: TRBJ1-2
D gene: TRBD1
V gene: TRBV11-3
CDR3 DNA: TGTGCCAGCAGCCAAGGACAGGGAACGAATGGCTACACCTTC
CDR3 protein: CASSQGQGTNGYTF

clone size: .
J gene: TRBJ1-1
D gene: .
V gene: TRBV12-3/TRBV12-4
CDR3 DNA: TGTGCCAGCAGTTTTGAGCCGCCTTCTTGGGGAACTGAAGCTTTCTTT
CDR3 protein: CASSFEPPSWGTEAFF

clone size: .
J gene: TRBJ2-7
D gene: .
V gene: TRBV19
CDR3 DNA: TGTGCCAGTAGACGTCAGAACTCCTACGAGCAGTACTTC
CDR3 protein: CASRRQNSYEQYF

clone size: few
J gene: TRBJ2-4
D gene: TRBD1
V gene: TRBV7-9
CDR3 DNA: TGTGCCAGCAGTCATGGGACAGGGGAAAACATTCAGTACTTC
CDR3 protein: CASSHGTGENIQYF

clone size: few
J gene: TRBJ2-7
D gene: .
V gene: TRBV5-5
CDR3 DNA: TGTGCCAGCAGCTTGAAAAACACCTACGAGCAGTACTTC
CDR3 protein: CASSLKNTYEQYF

clone size: .
J gene: TRBJ1-1
D gene: .
V gene: TRBV27
CDR3 DNA: TGTGCCAGCAGTTTATCGGTGGCTGCTACCGAAGCTTTCTTT
CDR3 protein: CASSLSVAATEAFF

clone size: few
J gene: TRBJ2-1
D gene: .
V gene: TRBV6-5
CDR3 DNA: TGTGCCAGCAAACTCTCAGCAGCCAGCTCCTACAATGAGCAGTTCTTC
CDR3 protein: CASKLSAASSYNEQFF

clone size: .
J gene: TRBJ1-2
D gene: TRBD1
V gene: TRBV7-9
CDR3 DNA: TGTGCCAGCAGCCCCCCGGGACAGGAGTACTTCTATGGCTACACCTTC
CDR3 protein: CASSPPGQEYFYGYTF

clone size: many
J gene: TRBJ1-1
D gene: .
V gene: TRBV14
CDR3 DNA: TGTGCCAGCAGCCCGACGATGGGGGGGCTTGCTTTCTTT
CDR3 protein: CASSPTMGGLAFF

clone size: many
J gene: TRBJ1-1
D gene: .
V gene: TRBV20-1
CDR3 DNA: TGCAGTGCTGGGGGGTTGGCTGAAGCTTTCTTT
CDR3 protein: CSAGGLAEAFF

clone size: medium-sized
J gene: TRBJ2-5
D gene: .
V gene: TRBV6-5
CDR3 DNA: TGTGCCAGCAGCCCATCGGGAAGGGAAGAGACCCAGTACTTC
CDR3 protein: CASSPSGREETQYF

clone size: few
J gene: TRBJ2-2
D gene: .
V gene: TRBV12-3/TRBV12-4
CDR3 DNA: TGTGCCAGCAGTTTAGCTGGGACCGGGGAGCTGTTTTTT
CDR3 protein: CASSLAGTGELFF

clone size: once
J gene: TRBJ2-1
D gene: .
V gene: TRBV7-9
CDR3 DNA: TGTGCCAGCAGCTTAGCCGGAACGTACAATGAGCAGTTCTTC
CDR3 protein: CASSLAGTYNEQFF

clone size: .
J gene: TRBJ2-2
D gene: .
V gene: TRBV6-1
CDR3 DNA: TGTGCCAGCAGTAGAAGGGGAGGTGGTGCGAACACCGGGGAGCTGTTTTTT
CDR3 protein: CASSRRGGGANTGELFF

clone size: .
J gene: TRBJ1-1
D gene: .
V gene: TRBV30
CDR3 DNA: TGTGCCTGGAGTGTAGTGGTATGGAACACTGAAGCTTTCTTT
CDR3 protein: CAWSVVVWNTEAFF

clone size: few
J gene: TRBJ2-5
D gene: .
V gene: TRBV11-2
CDR3 DNA: TGTGCCAGCAGCCGAGGGGATCAAGAGACCCAGTACTTC
CDR3 protein: CASSRGDQETQYF

clone size: many
J gene: TRBJ1-1
D gene: .
V gene: TRBV7-9
CDR3 DNA: TGTGCCAGCAGCTTAGGACAGATCCGGGACACTGAAGCTTTCTTT
CDR3 protein: CASSLGQIRDTEAFF

clone size: .
J gene: TRBJ1-1
D gene: .
V gene: TRBV4-2
CDR3 DNA: TGTGCCAGCAGCCAAGATGGTCGGGTGAACACTGAAGCTTTCTTT
CDR3 protein: CASSQDGRVNTEAFF

clone size: .
J gene: TRBJ1-2
D gene: .
V gene: TRBV10-2
CDR3 DNA: TGCGCCAGCAGTAGGAAGGCAGGGGAGGATGGCTACACCTTC
CDR3 protein: CASSRKAGEDGYTF

clone size: many
J gene: TRBJ2-7
D gene: TRBD1
V gene: TRBV5-1
CDR3 DNA: TGCGCCAGCAGCTTGTCTGACAGGGTGTTCACCGAGCAGTACTTC
CDR3 protein: CASSLSDRVFTEQYF

clone size: medium-sized
J gene: TRBJ1-3
D gene: TRBD1
V gene: TRBV2
CDR3 DNA: TGTGCCAGCCTCTTCACAGGGGCTGGCGGAAACACCATATATTTT
CDR3 protein: CASLFTGAGGNTIYF

clone size: many
J gene: TRBJ2-7
D gene: .
V gene: TRBV27
CDR3 DNA: TGTGCCAGCAGTCCGCTTCAGGATAAATACGAGCAGTACTTC
CDR3 protein: CASSPLQDKYEQYF

clone size: few
J gene: TRBJ2-4
D gene: .
V gene: TRBV7-6
CDR3 DNA: TGTGCCAGCAGCTTAGATGCGGACTGGGGGGCCAAAAACATTCAGTACTTC
CDR3 protein: CASSLDADWGAKNIQYF

clone size: many
J gene: TRBJ2-1
D gene: .
V gene: TRBV10-2
CDR3 DNA: TGCGCCAGCTGGACGGATTACAATGAGCAGTTCTTC
CDR3 protein: CASWTDYNEQFF

clone size: few
J gene: TRBJ1-1
D gene: .
V gene: TRBV19
CDR3 DNA: TGTGCCAGTAGTCAACAAATGAACACTGAAGCTTTCTTT
CDR3 protein: CASSQQMNTEAFF

clone size: few
J gene: TRBJ1-1
D gene: .
V gene: TRBV11-2
CDR3 DNA: TGTGCCAGCAGATCACTTCTCGGACCGAGAGGGACTGAAGCTTTCTTT
CDR3 protein: CASRSLLGPRGTEAFF

clone size: .
J gene: TRBJ2-1
D gene: .
V gene: TRBV7-2
CDR3 DNA: TGTGCCAGCAGCTTAGGAAGAGGGGCGAACAATGAGCAGTTCTTC
CDR3 protein: CASSLGRGANNEQFF

clone size: many
J gene: TRBJ2-7
D gene: TRBD1
V gene: TRBV28
CDR3 DNA: TGTGCCAGCGATGATAACAGGGGGCGGGAGCAGTACTTC
CDR3 protein: CASDDNRGREQYF

clone size: many
J gene: TRBJ2-5
D gene: .
V gene: TRBV12-3/TRBV12-4
CDR3 DNA: TGTGCCAGCAGTTCGAGGTGGGAGAGAGGGACCCAGTACTTC
CDR3 protein: CASSSRWERGTQYF

clone size: .
J gene: TRBJ2-7
D gene: .
V gene: TRBV4-3
CDR3 DNA: TGCGCCAGCAGCCTAGGCCTGACAGGGACTAGATCCTACGAGCAGTACTTC
CDR3 protein: CASSLGLTGTRSYEQYF

clone size: .
J gene: TRBJ2-7
D gene: TRBD2
V gene: TRBV4-2
CDR3 DNA: TGTGCCAGCAGCCAAGCCCACGGGGGCGGACTAGCGGGGGCCTTCTACGAGCAGTACTTC
CDR3 protein: CASSQAHGGGLAGAFYEQYF

clone size: .
J gene: TRBJ1-1
D gene: .
V gene: TRBV7-9
CDR3 DNA: TGTGCCAGCAGCTTACTCCCGCGAAAGGTGCTCACTGAAGCTTTCTTT
CDR3 protein: CASSLLPRKVLTEAFF

clone size: few
J gene: TRBJ2-6
D gene: .
V gene: TRBV5-1
CDR3 DNA: TGCGCCAGCAGCTGGTCGACCCCGGGACCCGCTACGGGGGCCAACGTCCTGACTTTC
CDR3 protein: CASSWSTPGPATGANVLTF

clone size: many
J gene: TRBJ2-7
D gene: .
V gene: TRBV6-2/TRBV6-3
CDR3 DNA: TGTGCCAGCAGGACTCCGGTCTCCTACGAGCAGTACTTC
CDR3 protein: CASRTPVSYEQYF

clone size: few
J gene: TRBJ2-7
D gene: .
V gene: TRBV28
CDR3 DNA: TGTGCCAGCAGTTTATACCAGGGGACGGGGTACGAGCAGTACTTC
CDR3 protein: CASSLYQGTGYEQYF

clone size: .
J gene: TRBJ2-7
D gene: TRBD1
V gene: TRBV11-2
CDR3 DNA: TGTGCCAGCAGCCTGGACGGGACAGGGATAGACGAGCAGTACTTC
CDR3 protein: CASSLDGTGIDEQYF

clone size: .
J gene: TRBJ1-1
D gene: .
V gene: TRBV20-1
CDR3 DNA: TGCAGTGCCCGCCGTAGGATAGTAGGCACTGAAGCTTTCTTT
CDR3 protein: CSARRRIVGTEAFF

clone size: .
J gene: TRBJ2-7
D gene: TRBD2
V gene: TRBV12-3/TRBV12-4
CDR3 DNA: TGTGCCAGCAGTTTGGTTGCGGGGGACTACGAGCAGTACTTC
CDR3 protein: CASSLVAGDYEQYF